The 20 T cell receptor beta chains given below trace back to one sample, sequenced in a study of response to subunit inactivated influenza vaccine. TCRdb processed the RT-PCR reads anew with MiXCR; each CDR3 protein has one entry. The table records 300,000 to 350,000 distinct CDR3 sequences, 20% to 25% of them present only once. This material consisted of PBMCs from blood, taken less than 22 months after vaccination. The receptors originated from a man aged 45 to 75 who received an inactivated influenza vaccine.

The gene calls are TRBV29-1 and TRBJ1-1, with D unresolved. Deletions cut 4 bases from V and 0 bases from J, with 9 bases between. CDR1 is SQVTM and CDR2 is ANQGSEA in the germline V gene. CDR3 size: 13 residues. The CDR3 DNA follows: TGCAGCGTTGGGAAGCAGATGAACACTGAAGCTTTCTTT. Its translation is CSVGKQMNTEAFF.

This clonotype was seen a few times. The J gene is TRBJ2-2, the V gene TRBV2, with 9 nucleotides matching TRBD2. Germline CDR1 SNHLY, CDR2 FYNNEI. This CDR3 is built from 16 residues. V lost 4 bases and J lost 0; bases outside the gene matches: 3. CDR3 residues: CASSASGGPNTGELFF. The CDR3 nucleotides are TGTGCCAGCAGTGCCAGCGGGGGGCCGAACACCGGGGAGCTGTTTTTT.

The chain has TRBV28 and TRBJ2-2, with D unresolved. The CDR3 sequence is 18 residues long. CDR1 and CDR2 (germline): MDHEN, SYDVKM. Trimming cost V 0 bases and J 4 bases, with 18 bases left between them. The CDR3 here is CASSLWTGPHSPTGELFF. The CDR3 DNA reads as TGTGCCAGCAGTTTATGGACCGGGCCCCATTCTCCCACCGGGGAGCTGTTTTTT. Full variable domain (rest looked up from reference TRBV28 and TRBJ2-2): DVKVTQSSRYLVKRTGEKVFLECVQDMDHENMFWYRQDPGLGLRLIYFSYDVKMKEKGDIPEGYSVSREKKERFSLILESASTNQTSMYLCASSLWTGPHSPTGELFFGEGSRLTVL.

The chain recombines TRBV11-2 with TRBJ2-7, with D hard to call. Trimming pared 4 bases from V and 3 bases from J, leaving 7 bases between. CDR1 and CDR2 (germline): SGHAT, FQNNGV. The CDR3 is 12 amino acids. CDR3 coding DNA: TGTGCCAGCAGCTCCAACAACTACGAGCAGTACTTC. Encoded protein: CASSSNNYEQYF.

The chain uses TRBV3-1 and TRBJ2-7; D call uncertain. There are 14 residues in the CDR3. V lost 6 bases, J lost 6 bases, and 18 bases lay in between. The germline gives CDR1 LGHDT, CDR2 YNNKEL (reference sequence). The CDR3, as DNA: TGTGCCAGCAGTCGCCTCTCTGGGGTGTCCGAGCAGTACTTC. This gives the protein CASSRLSGVSEQYF.

The genes are TRBV2 and TRBJ2-2; no clear D gene. V was pared by 7 bases and J by 0 bases, with 9 bases between. CDR1 is SNHLY, CDR2 FYNNEI, per germline. This CDR3 has 14 residues. This CDR3 reads CASTPAPNTGELFF. In DNA, the CDR3 is TGTGCCAGCACTCCCGCCCCGAACACCGGGGAGCTGTTTTTT.

This chain's CDR3 is CASSKSHRTDSTDTQYF. In DNA form, the CDR3 reads TGTGCCAGCAGCAAAAGCCACCGGACAGATAGCACAGATACGCAGTATTTT. V is TRBV21-1 and J is TRBJ2-3; TRBD1 is the table's D call and was not checked against the DNA. TRBV21-1 is labeled a pseudogene. CDR3 length: 17 residues.

This chain connects TRBV27 to TRBJ1-2, with D possibly TRBD1 on 5 matching bases. Trimming removed 6 bases from V and 8 bases from J, with 16 bases in between. Germline values: CDR1 MNHEY, CDR2 SMNVEV (reference sequence). The CDR3 extends over 13 amino acids. CDR3 coding DNA: TGTGCCAGCAGCGCCGATAGGGACGGAGGCTACACCTTC. Protein product: CASSADRDGGYTF.

This clonotype occurred a few times. The CDR3 sequence: CASSTTSGGRGEQYF. The CDR3 DNA follows: TGTGCCAGCAGCACAACTAGCGGGGGACGGGGAGAGCAGTACTTC. The chain links TRBV28 to TRBJ2-7, with 11 nucleotides matching TRBD2. There are 15 residues in the CDR3. CDR1 is MDHEN, CDR2 SYDVKM, per germline. The V gene end was trimmed by 6 bases and the J gene end by 7 bases; junction bases not matched to a gene: 11.

This clonotype occurred a few times. V usage is TRBV11-2 and J usage is TRBJ1-3; D unresolved. CDR1 is SGHAT and CDR2 is FQNNGV in the germline V gene. The CDR3 is 14 residues long. V lost 5 bases, J lost 3 bases, and 11 bases lay in between. The CDR3 DNA follows: TGTGCCAGCAGCCCGGACGGAGGTGGAAACACCATATATTTT. Its protein product is CASSPDGGGNTIYF.

There are a few counts of this clonotype. The rearrangement links TRBV3-1 to TRBJ1-1; TRBD1 might be the D (6 bases). V gave up 4 bases and J gave up 5 bases, with 14 bases separating them. The CDR3 loop spans 14 amino acids. CDR1 LGHDT and CDR2 YNNKEL come from the germline V gene (reference sequence). The CDR3, as DNA: TGTGCCAGCAGCCGCATTCTAGGGGGAACTGAAGCTTTCTTT. Its translation is CASSRILGGTEAFF.

The chain carries TRBV6-2 or TRBV6-3 and TRBJ1-2, with 7 bases that match TRBD1. Germline loops: CDR1 MNHEY, CDR2 SVGEGT. The CDR3 consists of 12 residues. The trim removed 6 bases at V and 8 bases at J, leaving 6 bases unmatched. The CDR3 DNA is TGTGCCAGCAGCGGGACAGATCGAGGCTACACCTTC. This encodes CASSGTDRGYTF.

This clonotype came up a few times. The chain employs TRBV5-1 and TRBJ2-1; the D is unclear. CDR3 length equals 14 residues. Per the germline V gene, CDR1 is SGHRS and CDR2 is YFSETQ. V was shortened by 1 base and J by 6 bases, with 11 bases between the two germline ends. The CDR3 DNA is TGCGCCAGCAGCTTGAGGTCCACCGGCAATGAGCAGTTCTTC. Its translation: CASSLRSTGNEQFF.

V is TRBV14 and J is TRBJ2-7; D unclear. This CDR3 region has 14 residues. Germline assignment: CDR1 SGHDN and CDR2 FVKESK. Trimming removed 4 bases at V and 3 bases at J, with 13 bases between. The CDR3 DNA follows: TGTGCCAGCAGCCCAACCTGGCCGAGCTACGAGCAGTACTTC. It translates to CASSPTWPSYEQYF.

This clonotype showed up just a few times. The V and J genes are TRBV5-6 and TRBJ1-2; D may be TRBD1 (5 bases). The V end was cut by 4 bases, the J end by 4 bases, with 14 bases between. CDR1 and CDR2 from the germline V gene are SGHDT and YYEEEE. The CDR3 has 14 residues. Written as DNA, the CDR3 is TGTGCCAGCAGCCCCGCGGGGGGAAGCTATGGCTACACCTTC. Its translation: CASSPAGGSYGYTF.

This clonotype was observed a handful of times. V is TRBV20-1 and J is TRBJ1-1; D call uncertain. CDR3 size: 13 residues. The V end lost 5 bases, the J end lost 3 bases, and 13 bases lay between the germline ends. CDR1 is DFQATT and CDR2 is SNEGSKA in the germline V gene (reference sequence). CDR3 protein: CSAPPPRHTEAFF. Here the CDR3 DNA reads TGCAGTGCTCCCCCTCCCCGGCACACTGAAGCTTTCTTT.

The V and J genes are TRBV20-1 and TRBJ1-1, with 8 bases lining up with TRBD1. Germline-derived CDR1 and CDR2 are DFQATT and SNEGSKA (reference sequence). This CDR3 has 14 amino acids. Trimming took 5 bases from V and 5 from J; bases not matched to a gene: 10. The CDR3 region is CSAYGQGASTEAFF. The CDR3 nucleotides are TGCAGTGCTTACGGACAGGGCGCTTCGACTGAAGCTTTCTTT.

Only a few counts were recorded for this clonotype. This sequence joins TRBV20-1 and TRBJ2-7; the D is unclear. The length of the CDR3 is 14 residues. Trimming left V 5 bases short and J 0 bases short, with 14 bases between. In germline, CDR1 is DFQATT, CDR2 SNEGSKA (reference sequence). The DNA for the CDR3 is TGCAGTGCTGCCTCCAGACTGATCTCCTACGAGCAGTACTTC. This encodes CSAASRLISYEQYF.

This clonotype was observed at least ten times. V and J are TRBV6-5 and TRBJ1-1; D gene unclear. The ends were cut back, 0 bases at V and 0 bases at J, with 8 bases in the middle. Germline loops: CDR1 MNHEY, CDR2 SVGAGI. The CDR3 spans 15 residues. In DNA, the CDR3 is TGTGCCAGCAGTTACTCGATCTCGATGAACACTGAAGCTTTCTTT. It encodes CASSYSISMNTEAFF.

This rearrangement joins TRBV12-3 or TRBV12-4 to TRBJ1-6; D unresolved. The length of the CDR3 is 14 residues. V gave up 2 bases and J gave up 7 bases, with 9 bases separating them. As DNA, the CDR3 is TGTGCCAGCAGTTTAAGGCCCGGGAATTCACCCCTCCACTTT. Protein product: CASSLRPGNSPLHF.